These 32 T cell receptor beta chains were sequenced from one sample in a study of beta chain features in type 1 diabetes. The study, taken as a whole, reports: The study found moderately but significantly shorter TCRB CDR3s in all four CD4+ subsets of Type 1 diabetes patients.

Expressed TCRB transcripts got sequenced, as all isolated RNA was reverse transcribed. Here immunoSEQ multiplex PCR was the method, and the copy in TCRdb shows in-frame clones only, minus some. The profile shows 40,000 to 60,000 clones, 60% to 70% of them singletons. No antigen is known for these receptors. Sequences were obtained from stem cell memory CD4+ T cells from blood. The receptors derive from a woman aged 25 to 39 with type 1 diabetes.

The rearrangement uses TRBV5-1 and TRBJ2-7, with D possibly matching TRBD1 (6 bases). CDR1 SGHRS and CDR2 YFSETQ come from the germline V gene. The CDR3 is 16 amino acids. The germline V and J ends were trimmed by 4 bases and 0 bases, with 17 bases remaining between them. The CDR3: CASSAGTGSSSYEQYF. The DNA of the CDR3 is TGCGCCAGCAGCGCCGGAACAGGGAGCAGCTCCTACGAGCAGTACTTC.

This clone was picked up one time. V gene TRBV28 combines with J gene TRBJ2-7; the D is unclear. The V gene's germline CDR1 is MDHEN and CDR2 SYDVKM. The V end was cut by 7 bases, the J end by 0 bases, with 10 bases between. This CDR3 is built from 13 residues. The CDR3 bases are TGTGCCAGCAACCCTGGCAGCTCCTACGAGCAGTACTTC. Residues: CASNPGSSYEQYF. Together with reference TRBV28 and TRBJ2-7, the CDR3 gives the full variable domain: DVKVTQSSRYLVKRTGEKVFLECVQDMDHENMFWYRQDPGLGLRLIYFSYDVKMKEKGDIPEGYSVSREKKERFSLILESASTNQTSMYLCASNPGSSYEQYFGPGTRLTVT.

This chain joins TRBV19 and TRBJ1-1; perhaps TRBD1 as D (6 bases). The germline V gene encodes CDR1 LNHDA and CDR2 SQIVND (reference sequence). The CDR3 runs to 12 residues. Trimming removed 7 bases at V and 12 bases at J, with 18 bases between. DNA of the CDR3: TGTGCCAGTACCCCGCGGCAGGGGAAGACTTTCTTT. It is translated as CASTPRQGKTFF.

The J gene is TRBJ2-7, the V gene TRBV30; D perhaps matches TRBD2 (6 bases). V was trimmed by 1 base and J by 12 bases, leaving 16 bases between them. The CDR3 has 12 amino acids. Germline V gene sequence: CDR1 GTSNPN, CDR2 SVGIG (reference sequence). The CDR3 DNA sequence: TGTGCCTGGAGTGGGGCTAGCGAAAGTCCGTACTTC. Its translation: CAWSGASESPYF.

The CDR3 DNA is TGTGCCAGCAGTTTCGGGGAGAACACTGAAGCTTTCTTT. It translates to CASSFGENTEAFF. V gene TRBV6-6 combines with J gene TRBJ1-1; D remains ambiguous. The CDR3 is 13 amino acids. V lost 4 bases and J 1 base, leaving 7 bases between the germline ends. Germline assignment: CDR1 MNHNY and CDR2 SVGAGI (reference sequence).

The chain carries TRBV18 and TRBJ1-2, with D perhaps TRBD1 (5 bases). The germline V and J ends were trimmed by 2 bases and 4 bases, with 17 bases remaining between them. The V gene's germline CDR1 is KGHSH and CDR2 LQKENI. The CDR3 runs 16 residues. This CDR3 reads CASSPTRQRDPYGYTF. The CDR3, as DNA: TGTGCCAGCTCACCAACGCGACAGCGGGACCCCTATGGCTACACCTTC.

This clone showed up just once. This chain uses TRBV7-2 with TRBJ1-5; D is unresolved. The CDR3 runs to 16 residues. Trimming shortened V by 5 bases and J by 2 bases, and 16 bases separated the two germline ends. CDR1 SGHTA and CDR2 FQGNSA come from the germline V gene. CDR3 coding DNA: TGTGCCAGCAGCCGGCCCGCCTTAGGAGGCAATCAGCCCCAGCATTTT. This codes for CASSRPALGGNQPQHF.

The CDR3 DNA is TGTGCCAGCTCACCACGGCGGGGCGGGGAAGAGACCCAGTACTTC. Translated, it gives CASSPRRGGEETQYF. The chain has TRBV18 and TRBJ2-5; tentatively, D is TRBD2 (6 bases). The CDR3 loop spans 15 amino acids. Germline assignment: CDR1 KGHSH and CDR2 LQKENI. Trimming shortened V by 1 base and J by 3 bases, and 12 bases separated the two germline ends.

The CDR3 reads CSVGSGDTEAFF. CDR3 DNA: TGCAGCGTTGGAAGCGGGGACACTGAAGCTTTCTTT. The genes are TRBV29-1 and TRBJ1-1; no clear D. Between the trimmed V and J ends, which lost 4 bases and 3 bases, there was a span of 9 bases. Germline V lookup: CDR1 SQVTM, CDR2 ANQGSEA. There are 12 residues in the CDR3.

The chain is built from TRBV7-3 and TRBJ2-1; TRBD2 matches at 10 bases. Germline V gene sequence: CDR1 SGHTA, CDR2 FQGTGA. The CDR3 spans 15 residues. The ends lost 4 bases at V and 5 bases at J; junction bases unmatched: 5. This CDR3 reads CASSSRTSGNNEQFF. In DNA, the CDR3 is TGTGCCAGCAGCTCCCGGACTAGCGGCAACAATGAGCAGTTCTTC.

This clone turned up a few times. The chain is built from TRBV29-1 and TRBJ2-7; TRBD2 agrees at 7 bases. Germline V lookup: CDR1 SQVTM, CDR2 ANQGSEA. V shed 3 bases, J shed 0 bases, and the junction held 26 bases outside the gene matches. CDR3 length: 21 residues. This CDR3 reads CSVDGASYGDGLADNSYEQYF. CDR3 DNA sequence: TGCAGCGTTGATGGAGCCTCGTATGGGGATGGCCTAGCGGACAACTCCTACGAGCAGTACTTC.

CDR3: CASSGTSGSSRPTDTQYF. CDR3 DNA: TGTGCCAGTAGTGGGACTAGCGGGAGTTCGAGGCCCACAGATACGCAGTATTTT. V usage is TRBV19 and J usage is TRBJ2-3; the match to TRBD2 covers 14 bases. Looked up from germline, CDR1 is LNHDA and CDR2 is SQIVND (reference sequence). The CDR3 totals 18 residues. Trimming at V came to 5 bases and at J to 2 bases, leaving 9 bases not matched to a gene. Together with reference TRBV19 and TRBJ2-3, the CDR3 gives the full variable domain: DGGITQSPKYLFRKEGQNVTLSCEQNLNHDAMYWYRQDPGQGLRLIYYSQIVNDFQKGDIAEGYSVSREKKESFPLTVTSAQKNPTAFYLCASSGTSGSSRPTDTQYFGPGTRLTVL.

This clone has just one count. V and J are TRBV11-3 and TRBJ1-1; D might be TRBD1 (6 bases). CDR3 size: 12 residues. Trimming removed 0 bases from V and 14 bases from J, with 13 bases in between. Germline V CDR1 and CDR2: SGHNT, YENEEA. CDR3 protein: CASSLEKRGIFF. As DNA, the CDR3 is TGTGCCAGCAGCTTAGAGAAGAGGGGGATCTTCTTT.

The chain carries TRBV27 and TRBJ2-5, with 12 bases lining up with TRBD2. Trimming removed 7 bases from V and 4 bases from J; junction bases left unmatched: 7. The germline gives CDR1 MNHEY, CDR2 SMNVEV (reference sequence). The CDR3 extends over 15 amino acids. In nucleotides, the CDR3 is TGTGCCAGCACCCTGACTAGCGGGAGCGGAGAGACCCAGTACTTC. This codes for CASTLTSGSGETQYF.

The table lists this clone with a count of one. The CDR3 coding sequence is TGTGCCAGCAGTCCCCCCCCGGGACAGGGATACAATGAGCAGTTCTTC. Amino acid sequence: CASSPPPGQGYNEQFF. V usage is TRBV5-4 and J usage is TRBJ2-1, with 9 positions matching TRBD1. The CDR3 runs to 16 residues. Unmatched junction bases numbered 10, after V lost 5 bases and J lost 4 bases. Germline V gene data show CDR1 as SGHNT and CDR2 as YYREEE (reference sequence). The variable domain in full, completed from reference TRBV5-4 and TRBJ2-1, reads ETGVTQSPTHLIKTRGQQVTLRCSSQSGHNTVSWYQQALGQGPQFIFQYYREEENGRGNFPPRFSGLQFPNYSSELNVNALELDDSALYLCASSPPPGQGYNEQFFGPGTRLTVL.

This clone showed up just a few times. V and J are TRBV5-4 and TRBJ2-1; the match to TRBD2 covers 8 bases. Trimming cost V 1 base and J 3 bases; bases outside gene matches: 3. The CDR3 covers 15 residues. CDR1 SGHNT and CDR2 YYREEE come from the germline V gene (reference sequence). The CDR3: CASSLTTSGYNEQFF. CDR3 DNA: TGTGCCAGCAGCTTGACTACTAGCGGCTACAATGAGCAGTTCTTC. Drawing the rest from reference TRBV5-4 and TRBJ2-1, the complete variable domain is ETGVTQSPTHLIKTRGQQVTLRCSSQSGHNTVSWYQQALGQGPQFIFQYYREEENGRGNFPPRFSGLQFPNYSSELNVNALELDDSALYLCASSLTTSGYNEQFFGPGTRLTVL.

The gene calls are TRBV30 and TRBJ2-5; 7 bases match TRBD2. J was trimmed by 4 bases and V by 0 bases; bases with no gene match: 5. The CDR3 totals 14 residues. The germline V gene has CDR1 GTSNPN and CDR2 SVGIG (reference sequence). The CDR3 region has the DNA TGTGCCTGGAGTGTACCGAGCGGGACAGAGACCCAGTACTTC. Translation: CAWSVPSGTETQYF.

The rearrangement joins TRBV18 to TRBJ2-1; no firm D call. The CDR3 has 15 amino acids. The V gene's germline CDR1 is KGHSH and CDR2 LQKENI. Trimming removed 2 bases from V and 6 bases from J, with 14 bases in between. CDR3 residues: CASSPSWALANEQFF. DNA of the CDR3: TGTGCCAGCTCACCAAGCTGGGCGCTGGCCAATGAGCAGTTCTTC.

This clone has more than one count but fewer than ten. This chain links TRBV5-1 with TRBJ1-4, with 7 bases lining up with TRBD1. Germline values: CDR1 SGHRS, CDR2 YFSETQ. With 3 bases clipped from V and 4 bases from J, the junction kept 9 bases outside the gene matches. The length of the CDR3 is 16 residues. The DNA of the CDR3 is TGCGCCAGCAGCTATAGCGGGACAGCCAATAATGAAAAACTGTTTTTT. It codes for CASSYSGTANNEKLFF.

This clone was seen a handful of times. The chain joins TRBV11-3 to TRBJ2-1, with 8 bases matching TRBD2. Per germline, CDR1 SGHNT and CDR2 YENEEA. The CDR3 sequence is 15 residues long. With V trimmed by 3 bases and J by 2 bases, 3 bases remained unmatched. Here the CDR3 DNA reads TGTGCCAGCAGCTTTTCGGGAGGGACCTACAATGAGCAGTTCTTC. It codes for CASSFSGGTYNEQFF.

The chain couples TRBV28 to TRBJ1-1; no reliable D call. Germline V gene lookup returns CDR1 MDHEN and CDR2 SYDVKM. Trimming took 7 bases from V and 1 from J, leaving 4 bases between them. The CDR3 is 11 residues long. Here the CDR3 reads CASNTNTEAFF. CDR3 coding DNA: TGTGCCAGCAACACGAACACTGAAGCTTTCTTT.

The V call is TRBV4-2, the J call TRBJ2-5, with TRBD2 matching 12 bases. Losses at the gene ends were 2 bases for V and 0 bases for J; bases not matched to a gene: 4. The CDR3 has 17 residues. Germline CDR1 LGHNA, CDR2 YNFKEQ. The CDR3 here is CASSQLTSGGNQETQYF. The CDR3 DNA sequence: TGTGCCAGCAGCCAATTGACTAGCGGGGGCAACCAAGAGACCCAGTACTTC.

The genes are TRBV30 and TRBJ2-7; 8 bases match TRBD2. V shed 4 bases and J 2 bases; nucleotides not matched to a gene: 4. The CDR3 sequence is 13 residues long. The V gene's germline CDR1 is GTSNPN and CDR2 SVGIG (reference sequence). The CDR3 loop is CAWNAGGTYEQYF. The CDR3, as DNA: TGTGCCTGGAACGCGGGAGGAACCTACGAGCAGTACTTC.

This chain joins TRBV25-1 and TRBJ1-1; TRBD1 matches 7 bases. The CDR3 runs to 15 residues. J lost 5 bases, V lost 4 bases, and 10 bases had no gene match. Germline values: CDR1 MGHDK, CDR2 SYGVNS. CDR3 residues: CASSGTGEILTEAFF. The CDR3 DNA sequence: TGTGCCAGCAGTGGTACAGGGGAGATTCTAACTGAAGCTTTCTTT.

V is TRBV29-1 and J is TRBJ1-2; tentative D call: TRBD1 (5 bases). Germline values: CDR1 SQVTM, CDR2 ANQGSEA. CDR3 size: 14 residues. The germline V and J ends were trimmed by 1 base and 5 bases, with 14 bases remaining between them. DNA for the CDR3: TGCAGCGTTGAAGCGGGGGATTCTGATTATGGCTACACCTTC. Translated, it gives CSVEAGDSDYGYTF.

The chain joins TRBV6-6 to TRBJ1-1, with TRBD1 identical over 8 bases. The V and J ends lost 0 bases and 4 bases, in that order; junction bases with no gene match: 7. Germline V CDR1 and CDR2: MNHNY, SVGAGI (reference sequence). The CDR3 consists of 16 residues. As DNA, the CDR3 is TGTGCCAGCAGTTACTCGCTCAGGGGGCGGGTCACTGAAGCTTTCTTT. Translated, it gives CASSYSLRGRVTEAFF.

The J gene is TRBJ1-1, the V gene TRBV25-1; maybe TRBD1 (5 bases). CDR1 and CDR2 (germline): MGHDK, SYGVNS. V shed 1 base and J shed 2 bases, with 11 bases lying between them. This CDR3 spans 15 amino acids. The CDR3 spells CASSESRRGNTEAFF. CDR3 DNA sequence: TGTGCCAGCAGTGAATCCCGGCGGGGCAACACTGAAGCTTTCTTT.

The chain couples TRBV7-6 to TRBJ2-1; TRBD2 aligns across 11 bases. CDR3 length: 16 amino acids. V was clipped by 5 bases and J by 5 bases; unmatched bases: 8. Per the germline V gene, CDR1 is SGHVS and CDR2 is FNYEAQ. In DNA form, the CDR3 reads TGTGCCAGCAGCCCACGACTAGCGGGAACCGACAATGAGCAGTTCTTC. This sequence encodes CASSPRLAGTDNEQFF.

This clone was seen only a few times. The chain is built from TRBV7-9 and TRBJ2-1; D is perhaps TRBD1 (7 bases). The CDR3 loop spans 15 amino acids. V was pared by 8 bases and J by 0 bases, with 14 bases between. Per the germline V gene, CDR1 is SEHNR and CDR2 is FQNEAQ (reference sequence). CDR3 in amino acids: CASQGGESSYNEQFF. Written as DNA, the CDR3 is TGTGCCAGCCAGGGGGGAGAGAGCTCCTACAATGAGCAGTTCTTC.

V and J are TRBV7-3 and TRBJ2-7; D might be TRBD1 (5 bases). Germline V lookup: CDR1 SGHTA, CDR2 FQGTGA. The germline V and J ends were trimmed by 5 bases and 3 bases, with 11 bases remaining between them. This CDR3 is built from 13 residues. In DNA, the CDR3 is TGTGCCAGCAGCGTCGACGGACACTACGAGCAGTACTTC. This translates into CASSVDGHYEQYF.

This rearrangement joins TRBV27 to TRBJ2-7, with TRBD2 matching over 7 bases. J was trimmed by 2 bases and V by 7 bases; bases with no gene match: 11. Germline assignment: CDR1 MNHEY and CDR2 SMNVEV (reference sequence). This CDR3 comprises 15 residues. The DNA of the CDR3 is TGTGCCAGCAAGGGTCTGCGGGAGTCCCCCTACGAGCAGTACTTC. Protein product: CASKGLRESPYEQYF.

J is TRBJ2-7 and V is TRBV7-3; 8 nucleotides agree with TRBD1. The CDR3 contains 15 residues. With V trimmed by 1 base and J by 1 base, 3 bases remained unmatched. CDR1 SGHTA and CDR2 FQGTGA come from the germline V gene. The chain's CDR3 is CASSLSGQGSYEQYF. The CDR3 DNA sequence: TGTGCCAGCAGCTTAAGTGGACAGGGTTCCTACGAGCAGTACTTC.